The 10 T cell receptor beta chains below were found in one sample sequenced in a study of blood T cell repertoires in COVID-19. The repertoire was sequenced with immunoSEQ multiplex PCR; TCRdb's copy has only in-frame clones and lacks some. The profile shows about 140,000 clones, about four fifths of them singletons. The sequenced sample was peripheral blood. The receptors come from a man at least 80 years old with acute or convalescent COVID-19.

The chain uses TRBV24-1 and TRBJ2-3; TRBD2 matches 10 bases. The CDR3 spans 16 residues. CDR1 and CDR2 (germline): KGHDR, SFDVKD. V trimming: 7 bases; J trimming: 3 bases; junction bases outside the gene matches: 9. The CDR3 DNA is TGTGCCACCAGCCCGGAAGGGACTAGCGAGACAGATACGCAGTATTTT. Translating it yields CATSPEGTSETDTQYF.

V usage is TRBV24-1 and J usage is TRBJ1-1, with TRBD1 matching 7 bases. The V segment lost 4 bases and the J segment 7 bases; nucleotides outside the gene matches: 8. The CDR3 contains 14 residues. Germline V gene sequence: CDR1 KGHDR, CDR2 SFDVKD. CDR3 bases: TGTGCCACCAGTGACCGTACCGGGACAGATGAAGCTTTCTTT. Protein product: CATSDRTGTDEAFF.

The chain links TRBV16 to TRBJ1-3; TRBD1 is a possible D gene (6 bases). CDR1 and CDR2 from the germline V gene are KGHSY and FQNENV. Trimming removed 0 bases from V and 7 bases from J, with 13 bases in between. The CDR3 contains 15 residues. DNA of the CDR3: TGTGCCAGCAGCCAATCTCAGGGGATCGGGAACACCATATATTTT. It yields the protein CASSQSQGIGNTIYF.

The chain employs TRBV4-2 and TRBJ1-5; D gene ambiguous. CDR1 and CDR2 from the germline V gene are LGHNA and YNFKEQ. The CDR3 spans 13 residues. V lost 0 bases to trimming and J lost 7 bases, with 7 bases between them. Here the CDR3 reads CASSQDPGQPQHF. The CDR3, as DNA: TGTGCCAGCAGCCAAGATCCGGGGCAGCCCCAGCATTTT.

This rearrangement joins TRBV6-5 to TRBJ1-1, with D unresolved. V lost 7 bases and J lost 4, with 13 bases in between. CDR1 MNHEY and CDR2 SVGAGI come from the germline V gene. CDR3 size: 13 residues. The DNA of the CDR3 is TGTGCCAGCAAGAGAGCGTTTGTCACTGAAGCTTTCTTT. It is translated as CASKRAFVTEAFF.

V is TRBV11-3 and J is TRBJ1-1; D remains unclear. The CDR3 totals 14 residues. Germline V gives CDR1 SGHNT, CDR2 YENEEA. Trimming left V 3 bases short and J 0 bases short, with 8 bases between. In DNA, the CDR3 is TGTGCCAGCAGCTTGGGCAGCATGAACACTGAAGCTTTCTTT. The encoded protein is CASSLGSMNTEAFF.

This CDR3 reads CASSQGFSTDTQYF. CDR3 bases: TGCGCCAGCAGCCAGGGCTTTAGCACAGATACGCAGTATTTT. The genes are TRBV4-1 and TRBJ2-3; D remains ambiguous. CDR3 size: 14 residues. The V end lost 3 bases, the J end lost 0 bases, and 7 bases lay between the germline ends. CDR1 and CDR2 from the germline V gene are MGHRA and YSYEKL.

The genes are TRBV5-5 and TRBJ1-4; D is ambiguous. Germline V gene sequence: CDR1 SGHKS, CDR2 YYEKEE (reference sequence). V gave up 1 base and J gave up 8 bases, with 9 bases separating them. The CDR3 contains 13 residues. This CDR3 is CASSLYGPEKLFF. In DNA, the CDR3 is TGTGCCAGCAGCTTGTATGGGCCCGAAAAACTGTTTTTT.

This chain connects TRBV6-5 to TRBJ1-2, with a possible D match to TRBD1 (5 bases). Germline V gives CDR1 MNHEY, CDR2 SVGAGI. V lost 4 bases and J 5 bases, leaving 17 bases between the germline ends. The CDR3 is 15 amino acids. The CDR3 sequence is CASSSIVGGNYGYTF. The CDR3 nucleotides are TGTGCCAGCAGTTCCATCGTGGGGGGGAATTATGGCTACACCTTC.

V gene TRBV4-3 combines with J gene TRBJ2-7, with a tentative D call TRBD2 (5 bases). Looked up from germline, CDR1 is LGHNA and CDR2 is YSLEER. This CDR3 is built from 17 residues. V was pared by 3 bases and J by 2 bases, with 20 bases between. The CDR3 nucleotides read TGCGCCAGCAGCCAGCAGGCCACAGCGGCTACTACCTACGAGCAGTACTTC. Protein product: CASSQQATAATTYEQYF.